This T cell receptor (beta chain) is from a study of regulatory T cells in long-lasting Graves disease. Investigators prepared the TCR beta libraries by applying iRepertoire HTBI primers and Arm-PCR of CDR3 regions. TCRdb re-called the multiplex PCR reads with MiXCR, one entry per CDR3 protein. This sample has about 540,000 distinct CDR3 sequences, with roughly 13% found just once. As for time point: newly diagnosed GD, antithyroid drugs for less than 3 months. Isolated PBMC RNA provided the starting material for the TCR library. The source of the patients was an endocrinology department in Xi'an, China. Roughly 9.8 milliliters of peripheral blood went into EDTA tubes. The CDR3 has 13 amino acids. Between the trimmed V and J ends, which lost 5 bases and 1 base, there was a span of 11 bases. Germline-derived CDR1 and CDR2 are DFQATT and SNEGSKA (reference sequence). This sample also belongs to another study, concerning T cells in Graves' hyperthyroidism and ophthalmopathy. That paper notes: First-round RT-PCR of the TCR CDR3 relied on the HTBI primer set.

This sequence originates from a man aged 25 to 45 with Graves disease. The sequencing here drew on peripheral blood mononuclear cells (PBMCs), taken at new diagnosis, from a patient treated with antithyroid drugs. The genes are TRBV20-1 and TRBJ2-5, with D perhaps given as TRBD1 or TRBD2 (5 bases each). The CDR3 coding sequence is TGCAGTGCTGGTCGAGGGACCCAAGAGACCCAGTACTTC. Translation gives CSAGRGTQETQYF.